Listed here is a single T cell receptor beta chain. This clonotype showed up many times. Its binding antigen is unknown. Nothing much larger sits one base from this clone, and base qualities are not available. This was a case-control study nested in a cohort of healthcare workers in London, UK, who had nasopharyngeal swab PCR tests and blood samples taken every week. Healthcare workers were recruited during the week of the UK lockdown, between 23 and 31 March 2020, and followed weekly for up to roughly 15 weeks. The sample is drawn from a study of early T cells in non-severe SARS-CoV-2 infection (dated by TCRdb to about 2021). About the investigation overall: Because TCR sequencing relied on bulk RNA taken from unsorted whole blood, pairing of alpha and beta chains was not possible.

The library was produced with 5' RACE. Sequencing instrument: NextSeq 500. In the TCR library protocol, unique molecular identifiers were attached to individual cDNA molecules to correct for PCR bias and sequencing error. Both TCR alpha and beta chains were sequenced, and tight co-correlation was observed between alpha and beta sequence abundances in each sample. On the authors' methods: V gene, J gene and CDR3 annotation of TCR sequences was performed with Decombinator V4. Expanded TCRs were defined as changing significantly between any two time points under a Poisson model with p below 0.0001. Abundances of TCRs were expressed as counts per million after normalisation to the total number of TCRs sequenced in each sample. VDJdb, accessed 1 November 2021, was searched for CMV, EBV and SARS-CoV-2 annotated TCRs, with TCRs annotated for multiple antigens excluded. The public reads were quality trimmed at Q25 with fastp and then assembled into clones with MiXCR by TCRdb, keeping productive beta chains. Rows merge per CDR3 protein into single entries with the most common DNA and genes. Clone size and V and J calls follow TCRdb, not the original study. The sample table holds 40,000 to 55,000 distinct CDR3 sequences, of which nearly 7.5% were seen once. Under 9.5% of the sample is held by the ten biggest clonotypes.

The research as a whole found: VDJdb matching was skewed toward anti-spike CD8 responses and likely underestimated virus-specific expansions, missing private and CD4 specificities.

Specimen: whole blood. The source is an adult who was a healthcare worker with PCR-confirmed SARS-CoV-2 infection or an uninfected control (not recorded which).

The sequence in DNA is TGTGCCAGCAGCTTCTCTAGAACAGATACGCAGTATTTT. It specifies CASSFSRTDTQYF. In this chain, TRBV7-2 is recombined with TRBJ2-3; the D gene lacks a confident call. There are 13 amino acids in the CDR3, from cysteine to phenylalanine inclusive. Only the CDR3 part of the read is kept: 39 bases, read in frame from the first base. CDR1 is given as SGHTA and CDR2 as FQGNSA, both from the germline V gene. V was cut back by 3 bases and J by 3 bases, leaving a gap of 7 bases between them. Reference TRBV7-2 and TRBJ2-3 genes cover what lies past the CDR3, so the full variable domain is GAGVSQSPSNKVTEKGKDVELRCDPISGHTALYWYRQSLGQGLEFLIYFQGNSAPDKSGLPSDRFSAERTGGSVSTLTIQRTQQEDSAVYLCASSFSRTDTQYFGPGTRLTVL.